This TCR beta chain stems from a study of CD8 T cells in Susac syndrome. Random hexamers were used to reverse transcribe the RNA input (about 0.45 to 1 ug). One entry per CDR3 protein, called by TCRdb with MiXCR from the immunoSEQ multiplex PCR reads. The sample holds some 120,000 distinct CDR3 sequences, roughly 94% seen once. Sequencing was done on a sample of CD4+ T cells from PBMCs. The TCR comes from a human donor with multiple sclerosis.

The CDR3: CASTGDSQPQHF. CDR3 sequence (DNA): TGTGCCAGCACAGGGGATAGTCAGCCCCAGCATTTT. This chain links TRBV2 with TRBJ1-5; D perhaps matches TRBD1 (6 bases). CDR3 size: 12 residues. Trimming stripped 7 bases from V and 6 bases from J, with 10 bases between. In germline, CDR1 is SNHLY, CDR2 FYNNEI.